The 31 T cell receptor beta chains given below trace back to one sample, sequenced in a study of shared clonotypes between healthy human individuals. Libraries were prepared by immunoSEQ multiplex PCR; TCRdb keeps only in-frame clonotypes and omits some of them. The sample has about 2.5 million clones, roughly 90% seen once. Material for sequencing was naive CD4+ T cells from PBMCs. Noted subset: CD45RA+ positively selected. The receptors were sampled from a man younger than 35 in good health. Some clones in this sample may be carry-over from other donors' samples.

This chain uses TRBV11-2 with TRBJ1-3, with a weak D call TRBD1 (5 bases). In germline, CDR1 is SGHAT, CDR2 FQNNGV. The CDR3 consists of 17 residues. Trimming removed 3 bases from V and 1 base from J, with 16 bases in between. The CDR3 loop reads CASSFSSGSGSGNTIYF. The DNA of the CDR3 is TGTGCCAGCAGCTTCTCGTCAGGGTCAGGGTCTGGAAACACCATATATTTT.

The genes are TRBV28 and TRBJ2-4; D tentatively fits TRBD1 or TRBD2 (5 bases each). Germline CDR1 MDHEN, CDR2 SYDVKM. CDR3 length: 14 residues. Trimming pared 7 bases from V and 6 bases from J, leaving 16 bases between. The DNA for the CDR3 is TGTGCCAGCATGTCGGGGCAGCGAATAAACATTCAGTACTTC. Protein: CASMSGQRINIQYF. Variable domain in full (rest from reference TRBV28 and TRBJ2-4): DVKVTQSSRYLVKRTGEKVFLECVQDMDHENMFWYRQDPGLGLRLIYFSYDVKMKEKGDIPEGYSVSREKKERFSLILESASTNQTSMYLCASMSGQRINIQYFGAGTRLSVL.

The rearrangement joins TRBV10-3 to TRBJ2-3; either TRBD1 or TRBD2 may fit D (6 bases each). Germline V gene data show CDR1 as ENHRY and CDR2 as SYGVKD. The CDR3 runs 16 residues. The V and J ends lost 2 bases and 3 bases respectively, with 15 bases between them. DNA for the CDR3: TGTGCCATCAGTGAGATTAGCAGGGGAGGAACAGATACGCAGTATTTT. It is translated as CAISEISRGGTDTQYF.

The J gene is TRBJ2-3, the V gene TRBV11-3, with D maybe TRBD2 (6 bases). This CDR3 is built from 14 residues. Per the germline V gene, CDR1 is SGHNT and CDR2 is YENEEA. Trimming removed 5 bases at V and 2 bases at J, with 11 bases between. As DNA, the CDR3 is TGTGCCAGCAGCCGGGGACTTATCACAGATACGCAGTATTTT. This gives the protein CASSRGLITDTQYF.

The J gene is TRBJ2-3, the V gene TRBV10-1, with 12 bases aligning to TRBD2. Germline V CDR1 and CDR2: WNHNN, SYGVQD (reference sequence). The V segment lost 6 bases and the J segment 7 bases; nucleotides outside the gene matches: 20. The CDR3 has 19 residues. The CDR3: CASRVELPTSGSSSNTQYF. The CDR3 DNA sequence: TGCGCCAGCAGGGTCGAACTGCCGACTAGCGGGAGTTCATCCAATACGCAGTATTTT.

The V gene is TRBV6-1, the J gene TRBJ1-2; 9 bases fit TRBD1. The CDR3 loop spans 15 amino acids. Trimming at V came to 5 bases and at J to 2 bases, leaving 6 bases not matched to a gene. Looked up from germline, CDR1 is MNHNS and CDR2 is SASEGT. Here the CDR3 reads CASSTRTGENYGYTF. The DNA for the CDR3 is TGTGCCAGCAGTACCCGGACAGGGGAAAACTATGGCTACACCTTC.

This chain joins TRBV18 and TRBJ2-6; 11 nucleotides align to TRBD2. Germline loops: CDR1 KGHSH, CDR2 LQKENI. The CDR3 contains 17 residues. Trimming removed 3 bases from V and 2 bases from J; junction bases left unmatched: 3. The DNA for the CDR3 is TGTGCCAGCTCACCGATAGCGGGAGGGCCTGGGGCCAACGTCCTGACTTTC. Amino acid sequence: CASSPIAGGPGANVLTF.

V and J are TRBV5-4 and TRBJ2-7; D call uncertain. The germline V and J ends were trimmed by 2 bases and 3 bases, with 9 bases remaining between them. The CDR3 has 13 residues. Germline V gives CDR1 SGHNT, CDR2 YYREEE (reference sequence). The CDR3, as DNA: TGTGCCAGCAGCTTCCCCCCGCGCTACGAGCAGTACTTC. Translated: CASSFPPRYEQYF.

The chain combines TRBV5-8 with TRBJ1-4, with D tentatively TRBD1 (6 bases). V lost 4 bases to trimming and J lost 7 bases, with 20 bases between them. CDR1 SGHTS and CDR2 YDEGEE come from the germline V gene. The CDR3 runs 16 residues. In DNA form, the CDR3 reads TGTGCCAGCAGCCTACGAAAACAGGGAAGAGGTGAAAAACTGTTTTTT. It encodes CASSLRKQGRGEKLFF.

The chain carries TRBV2 and TRBJ2-3; perhaps D is TRBD1 or TRBD2 (5 bases each). This CDR3 is built from 20 residues. CDR1 SNHLY and CDR2 FYNNEI come from the germline V gene. V was trimmed by 2 bases and J by 2 bases, leaving 26 bases between them. The CDR3 sequence is CASSERAVEGIGTPTDTQYF. DNA for the CDR3: TGTGCCAGCAGTGAAAGGGCGGTAGAGGGGATTGGCACACCCACAGATACGCAGTATTTT.

The gene calls are TRBV5-1 and TRBJ2-3; D might be TRBD1 (6 bases). This CDR3 spans 13 amino acids. Germline V lookup: CDR1 SGHRS, CDR2 YFSETQ. Trimming removed 4 bases from V and 5 bases from J, with 11 bases in between. CDR3 amino acids: CASSLSDRDTQYF. For the CDR3, the DNA is TGCGCCAGCAGCCTATCGGACAGAGATACGCAGTATTTT.

This chain links TRBV7-9 with TRBJ1-5; D gene uncertain. CDR1 is SEHNR, CDR2 FQNEAQ, per germline (reference sequence). Deletions cut 0 bases from V and 4 bases from J, with 7 bases between. This CDR3 comprises 14 residues. CDR3 in DNA: TGTGCCAGCAGCTTAGCTGGGCCTAATCAGCCCCAGCATTTT. It encodes CASSLAGPNQPQHF.

The chain combines TRBV7-3 with TRBJ2-2; D possibly matches TRBD1 or TRBD2 (5 bases each). Trimming cost V 9 bases and J 0 bases, with 11 bases left between them. Germline V gene data show CDR1 as SGHTA and CDR2 as FQGTGA. There are 14 residues in the CDR3. CDR3 amino acids: CASSGLTNTGELFF. The DNA for the CDR3 is TGTGCCAGTTCGGGGCTAACGAACACCGGGGAGCTGTTTTTT.

This clone was recorded only once. The V call is TRBV21-1, the J call TRBJ2-7; TRBD1 was called by the table and not checked on the DNA. TRBV21-1 is annotated as a pseudogene. This CDR3 contains 17 residues. The CDR3 DNA sequence: TGTGCCAGCAGCAAAGTCTGTGAGATGGAACAGGACTACGAGCAGTACTTC. It translates to CASSKVCEMEQDYEQYF.

The chain combines TRBV9 with TRBJ2-2; no reliable D call. Germline CDR1 reads SGDLS; CDR2 reads YYNGEE. The CDR3 is 16 amino acids. V gave up 0 bases and J gave up 0 bases, with 9 bases separating them. The CDR3 is CASSVVPPANTGELFF. CDR3 nucleotides: TGTGCCAGCAGCGTAGTTCCCCCAGCGAACACCGGGGAGCTGTTTTTT.

This sequence joins TRBV6-5 and TRBJ2-7; a weak D match, TRBD2 (6 bases). V dropped 2 bases and J dropped 7 bases, with 18 bases sitting between them. The length of the CDR3 is 15 residues. CDR1 is MNHEY and CDR2 is SVGAGI in the germline V gene. In DNA, the CDR3 is TGTGCCAGCAGTTACGGGACTCAAATAACGGGGGAGCAGTACTTC. This encodes CASSYGTQITGEQYF.

Remarks on this clone: The sample has other DNA sequences that encode this CDR3 too. This chain links TRBV5-1 with TRBJ2-2; 12 positions match TRBD2. Germline V CDR1 and CDR2: SGHRS, YFSETQ. The CDR3 consists of 15 residues. J gave up 6 bases and V 4 bases, and 4 bases lay outside the gene matches. As DNA, the CDR3 is TGCGCCAGCAGCCCCCTAGCGGGAGGGCCCGGGGAGCTGTTTTTT. This codes for CASSPLAGGPGELFF.

The V call is TRBV5-1, the J call TRBJ1-2; D is uncertain. V dropped 4 bases and J dropped 0 bases, with 7 bases sitting between them. Germline lookup yields CDR1 SGHRS and CDR2 YFSETQ. The CDR3 is made up of 13 amino acids. The CDR3 spells CASSHSTNYGYTF. The CDR3 region has the DNA TGCGCCAGCAGCCATAGCACTAACTATGGCTACACCTTC. Using reference TRBV5-1 and TRBJ1-2 for the parts outside the CDR3, the full variable domain is KAGVTQTPRYLIKTRGQQVTLSCSPISGHRSVSWYQQTPGQGLQFLFEYFSETQRNKGNFPGRFSGRQFSNSRSEMNVSTLELGDSALYLCASSHSTNYGYTFGSGTRLTVV.

Details on this clone: The same CDR3 is also encoded by other DNA sequences in this sample. The rearrangement uses TRBV28 and TRBJ1-2, with 7 bases lining up with TRBD1. The trim removed 4 bases at V and 5 bases at J, leaving 1 base unmatched. The CDR3 consists of 12 residues. Germline V gives CDR1 MDHEN, CDR2 SYDVKM. The CDR3 nucleotides are TGTGCCAGCAGTTCAGGGGGATATGGCTACACCTTC. The encoded protein is CASSSGGYGYTF.

J is TRBJ2-1 and V is TRBV10-1; D may be TRBD2 (6 bases). The CDR3 contains 15 residues. The germline V and J ends were trimmed by 0 bases and 8 bases, with 14 bases remaining between them. Germline CDR1 is WNHNN and CDR2 is SYGVQD (reference sequence). CDR3 bases: TGCGCCAGCAGTGAGTCGCGGACATTAGCGGATGAGCAGTTCTTC. It yields the protein CASSESRTLADEQFF.

The gene calls are TRBV5-1 and TRBJ1-2; the D gene is possibly TRBD1 (6 bases). Germline V gives CDR1 SGHRS, CDR2 YFSETQ. Trimming pared 4 bases from V and 4 bases from J, leaving 14 bases between. The CDR3 is made up of 14 amino acids. This CDR3 reads CASSQRGGPYGYTF. DNA for the CDR3: TGCGCCAGCAGCCAGAGGGGGGGTCCCTATGGCTACACCTTC. Looking up the rest from reference TRBV5-1 and TRBJ1-2 gives the full variable domain: KAGVTQTPRYLIKTRGQQVTLSCSPISGHRSVSWYQQTPGQGLQFLFEYFSETQRNKGNFPGRFSGRQFSNSRSEMNVSTLELGDSALYLCASSQRGGPYGYTFGSGTRLTVV.

This clone was detected once. The chain uses TRBV6-1 and TRBJ2-7; no clear D. From germline, CDR1 is MNHNS and CDR2 SASEGT. V shed 8 bases and J shed 3 bases, with 8 bases lying between them. The CDR3 contains 11 residues. The CDR3, as DNA: TGTGCCAGCCAAAACCGCTACGAGCAGTACTTC. This sequence encodes CASQNRYEQYF.

In its sample, this clone was seen a few times. This sequence joins TRBV2 and TRBJ1-2; 7 nucleotides agree with TRBD1. CDR3 size: 11 residues. J gave up 5 bases and V 9 bases, and 3 bases lay outside the gene matches. The germline V gene encodes CDR1 SNHLY and CDR2 FYNNEI. The CDR3 protein is CASTGVYGYTF. In DNA form, the CDR3 reads TGTGCCAGTACAGGGGTATATGGCTACACCTTC.

The gene calls are TRBV9 and TRBJ2-1; tentative D call: TRBD2 (6 bases). The V gene lost 0 bases and the J gene lost 0 bases, with 19 bases spanning the gap. CDR3 size: 19 residues. The germline CDR1 and CDR2 sequences are SGDLS and YYNGEE. CDR3 bases: TGTGCCAGCAGCGTAGGTATTGGGACTCTAAGAAGCTCCTACAATGAGCAGTTCTTC. It encodes CASSVGIGTLRSSYNEQFF.

V is TRBV18 and J is TRBJ2-1, with 7 positions matching TRBD2. J lost 7 bases, V lost 4 bases, and 13 bases had no gene match. CDR1 is KGHSH and CDR2 is LQKENI in the germline V gene. The CDR3 consists of 16 residues. Here the CDR3 reads CASSLLAVGGVNEQFF. CDR3 sequence (DNA): TGTGCCAGCTCACTCCTAGCTGTGGGAGGGGTGAATGAGCAGTTCTTC. The whole variable domain, filled in from reference TRBV18 and TRBJ2-1, reads NAGVMQNPRHLVRRRGQEARLRCSPMKGHSHVYWYRQLPEEGLKFMVYLQKENIIDESGMPKERFSAEFPKEGPSILRIQQVVRGDSAAYFCASSLLAVGGVNEQFFGPGTRLTVL.

The V call is TRBV5-1, the J call TRBJ2-1; 7 nucleotides match TRBD2. Germline CDR1 and CDR2: SGHRS and YFSETQ. V dropped 0 bases and J dropped 4; count of bases not matched to a gene: 7. The CDR3 has 16 residues. The CDR3 protein is CASSLAFREGYNEQFF. CDR3 nucleotides: TGCGCCAGCAGCTTGGCTTTTAGGGAGGGATACAATGAGCAGTTCTTC.

A note on this clone: The sample carries other DNA sequences with the same CDR3. This chain uses TRBV11-3 with TRBJ2-7, with D perhaps matching TRBD2 (6 bases). CDR3 length: 14 residues. CDR1 SGHNT and CDR2 YENEEA come from the germline V gene. V was pared by 5 bases and J by 0 bases, with 11 bases between. CDR3 in DNA: TGTGCCAGCAGCCGCGGGGCCAGCTCCTACGAGCAGTACTTC. Protein sequence: CASSRGASSYEQYF.

This chain links TRBV28 with TRBJ1-1, with D uncertain. Per the germline V gene, CDR1 is MDHEN and CDR2 is SYDVKM. CDR3 length equals 12 residues. V dropped 3 bases and J dropped 1 base, with 3 bases sitting between them. The DNA of the CDR3 is TGTGCCAGCAGTTTCGAGAACACTGAAGCTTTCTTT. This codes for CASSFENTEAFF. The complete variable domain, with remaining parts taken from reference TRBV28 and TRBJ1-1, reads DVKVTQSSRYLVKRTGEKVFLECVQDMDHENMFWYRQDPGLGLRLIYFSYDVKMKEKGDIPEGYSVSREKKERFSLILESASTNQTSMYLCASSFENTEAFFGQGTRLTVV.

This clone was picked up one time. V and J are TRBV13 and TRBJ2-7; D gene unclear. V was pared by 5 bases and J by 0 bases, with 11 bases between. The CDR3 has 14 residues. CDR1 is PRHDT and CDR2 is FYEKMQ in the germline V gene (reference sequence). The chain's CDR3 is CASSRFFDSYEQYF. The CDR3 DNA follows: TGTGCCAGCAGCCGGTTCTTTGACTCCTACGAGCAGTACTTC.

The chain joins TRBV12-5 to TRBJ2-5, with a tentative D call TRBD1 (5 bases). V lost 2 bases and J lost 4, with 8 bases in between. The V gene's germline CDR1 is LGHNT and CDR2 FRNRAP. This CDR3 region has 13 residues. CDR3 bases: TGTGCTAGTGGTTTGTCCAGGGTAGAGACCCAGTACTTC. Amino acid sequence: CASGLSRVETQYF.

The rearrangement uses TRBV10-3 and TRBJ2-7; 8 nucleotides line up with TRBD1. This CDR3 has 15 amino acids. After removal of 0 bases from V and 2 bases from J, the junction contained 3 bases not matched to a gene. CDR1 is ENHRY, CDR2 SYGVKD, per germline. The CDR3 spells CAISESGQGTYEQYF. The CDR3 DNA reads as TGTGCCATCAGTGAGTCTGGACAGGGAACCTACGAGCAGTACTTC.